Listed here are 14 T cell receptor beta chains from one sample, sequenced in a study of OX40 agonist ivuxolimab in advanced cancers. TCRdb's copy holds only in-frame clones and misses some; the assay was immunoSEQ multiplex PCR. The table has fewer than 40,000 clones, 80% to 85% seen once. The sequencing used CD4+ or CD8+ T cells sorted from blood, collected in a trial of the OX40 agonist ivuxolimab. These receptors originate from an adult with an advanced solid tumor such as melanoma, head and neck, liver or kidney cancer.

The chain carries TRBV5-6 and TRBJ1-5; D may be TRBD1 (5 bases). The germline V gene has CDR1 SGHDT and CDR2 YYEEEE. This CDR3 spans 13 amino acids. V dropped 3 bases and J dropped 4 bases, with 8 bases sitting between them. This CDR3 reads CASSSGPNQPQHF. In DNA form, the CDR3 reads TGTGCCAGCAGCTCAGGGCCAAATCAGCCCCAGCATTTT.

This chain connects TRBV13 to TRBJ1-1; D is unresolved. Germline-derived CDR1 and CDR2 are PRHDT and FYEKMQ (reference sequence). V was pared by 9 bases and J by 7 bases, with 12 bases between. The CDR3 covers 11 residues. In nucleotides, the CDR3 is TGTGCCAGACGACCGAGAAATGAAGCTTTCTTT. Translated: CARRPRNEAFF. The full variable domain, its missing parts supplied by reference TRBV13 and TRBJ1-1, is AAGVIQSPRHLIKEKRETATLKCYPIPRHDTVYWYQQGPGQDPQFLISFYEKMQSDKGSIPDRFSAQQFSDYHSELNMSSLELGDSALYFCARRPRNEAFFGQGTRLTVV.

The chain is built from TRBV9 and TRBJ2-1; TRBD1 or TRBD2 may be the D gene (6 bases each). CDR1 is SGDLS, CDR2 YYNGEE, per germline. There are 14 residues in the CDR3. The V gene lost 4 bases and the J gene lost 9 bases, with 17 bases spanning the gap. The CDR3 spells CASSSRRGKGEQFF. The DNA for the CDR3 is TGTGCCAGCAGCTCCCGGAGGGGGAAAGGTGAGCAGTTCTTC.

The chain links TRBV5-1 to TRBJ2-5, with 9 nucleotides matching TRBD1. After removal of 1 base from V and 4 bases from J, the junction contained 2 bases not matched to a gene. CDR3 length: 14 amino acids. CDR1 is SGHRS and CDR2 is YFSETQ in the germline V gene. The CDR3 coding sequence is TGCGCCAGCAGCTTGTTGGGACAGGGAGAGACCCAGTACTTC. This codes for CASSLLGQGETQYF.

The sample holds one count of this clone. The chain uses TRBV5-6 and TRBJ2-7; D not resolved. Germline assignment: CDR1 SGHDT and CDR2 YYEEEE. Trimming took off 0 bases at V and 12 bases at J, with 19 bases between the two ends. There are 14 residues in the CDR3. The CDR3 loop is CASSLGQSGSSRYF. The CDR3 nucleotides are TGTGCCAGCAGCTTGGGGCAGAGTGGTAGTTCGCGGTACTTC.

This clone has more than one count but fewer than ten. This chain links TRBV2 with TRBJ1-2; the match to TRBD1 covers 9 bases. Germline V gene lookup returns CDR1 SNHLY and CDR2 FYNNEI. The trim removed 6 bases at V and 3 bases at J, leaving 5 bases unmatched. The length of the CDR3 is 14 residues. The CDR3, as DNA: TGTGCCAGCAGACCGGGACAGGGCTACTATGGCTACACCTTC. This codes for CASRPGQGYYGYTF.

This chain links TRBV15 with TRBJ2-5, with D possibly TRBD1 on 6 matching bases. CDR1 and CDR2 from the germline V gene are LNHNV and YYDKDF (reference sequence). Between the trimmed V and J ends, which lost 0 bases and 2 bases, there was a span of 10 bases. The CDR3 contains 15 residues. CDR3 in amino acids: CATSRDGGLQETQYF. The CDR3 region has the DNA TGTGCCACCAGCAGAGATGGGGGCCTACAAGAGACCCAGTACTTC.

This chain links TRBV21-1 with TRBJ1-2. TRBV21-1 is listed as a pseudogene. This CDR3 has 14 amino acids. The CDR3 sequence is CASSSKCHGDGYTF. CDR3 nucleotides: TGTGCCAGCAGCAGTAAGTGCCACGGGGATGGCTACACCTTC.

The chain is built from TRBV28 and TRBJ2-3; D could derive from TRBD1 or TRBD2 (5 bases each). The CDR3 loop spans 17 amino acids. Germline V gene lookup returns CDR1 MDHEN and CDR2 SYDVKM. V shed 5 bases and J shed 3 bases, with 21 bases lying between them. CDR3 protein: CASSPWGLGRLTDTQYF. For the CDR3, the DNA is TGTGCCAGCAGTCCCTGGGGGTTGGGCAGGCTGACAGATACGCAGTATTTT.

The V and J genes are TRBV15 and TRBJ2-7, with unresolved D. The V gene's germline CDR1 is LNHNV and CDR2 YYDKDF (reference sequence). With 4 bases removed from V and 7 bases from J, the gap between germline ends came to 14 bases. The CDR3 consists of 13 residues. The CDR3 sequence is CATSTAYTWEQYF. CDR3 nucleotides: TGTGCCACCAGCACGGCGTATACGTGGGAGCAGTACTTC. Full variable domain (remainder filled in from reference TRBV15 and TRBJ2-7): DAMVIQNPRYQVTQFGKPVTLSCSQTLNHNVMYWYQQKSSQAPKLLFHYYDKDFNNEADTPDNFQSRRPNTSFCFLDIRSPGLGDTAMYLCATSTAYTWEQYFGPGTRLTVT.

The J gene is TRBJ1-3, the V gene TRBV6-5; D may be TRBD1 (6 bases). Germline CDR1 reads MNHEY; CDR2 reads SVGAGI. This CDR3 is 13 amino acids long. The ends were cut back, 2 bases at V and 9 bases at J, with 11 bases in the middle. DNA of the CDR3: TGTGCCAGCAGTTACGCGGAGGGGGGCACCATATATTTT. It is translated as CASSYAEGGTIYF.

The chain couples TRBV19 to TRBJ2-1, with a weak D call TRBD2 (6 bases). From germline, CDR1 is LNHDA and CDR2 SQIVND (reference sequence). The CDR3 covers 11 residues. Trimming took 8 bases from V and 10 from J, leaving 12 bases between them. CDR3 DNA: TGTGCCAGTGGAGGGGCGGGGGAGCAGTTCTTC. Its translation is CASGGAGEQFF.

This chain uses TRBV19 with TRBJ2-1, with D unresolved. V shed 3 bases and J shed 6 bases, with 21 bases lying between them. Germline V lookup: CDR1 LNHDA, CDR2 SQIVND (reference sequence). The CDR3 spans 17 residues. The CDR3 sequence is CASSISVGRSLSNEQFF. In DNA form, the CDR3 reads TGTGCCAGTAGTATCTCGGTCGGACGGTCCCTCTCCAATGAGCAGTTCTTC.

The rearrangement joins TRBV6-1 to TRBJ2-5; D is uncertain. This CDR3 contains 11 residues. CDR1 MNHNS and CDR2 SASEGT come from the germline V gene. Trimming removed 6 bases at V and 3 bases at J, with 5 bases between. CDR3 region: CASRQEETQYF. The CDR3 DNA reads TGTGCCAGCAGACAAGAAGAGACCCAGTACTTC.